This T cell receptor beta chain comes out of a study of blood T cell repertoires in COVID-19. Study in general: Samples representing acute and convalescent COVID-19 were sourced from the United States, Italy and Spain. From T cells, B-cell-depleted T cells, or PBMCs came the material, which was cDNA or gDNA.

The assay was immunoSEQ multiplex PCR, and TCRdb's table has in-frame clones only and misses some. The sample shows approximately 190,000 clones, roughly four fifths of them seen only once. Germline loops: CDR1 SGHDT, CDR2 YYEEEE. J lost 1 base, V lost 1 base, and 1 base had no gene match. This CDR3 spans 16 amino acids. Sequenced input: peripheral blood. The TCR comes from a woman aged 30 to 39 with acute or convalescent COVID-19. The V call is TRBV5-6, the J call TRBJ2-7, with 14 bases aligning to TRBD2. As DNA, the CDR3 is TGTGCCAGCAGCTTGAGGACTAGCGGGAGGTCCTACGAGCAGTACTTC. Translated, it gives CASSLRTSGRSYEQYF.